A single sample gave rise to the 17 T cell receptor beta chains below, sequenced in a study of shared clonotypes between healthy human individuals. CD45RO-negative, CCR7-positively selected cells formed the naive CD8 fraction, excluding terminally differentiated effector memory CD45RA+ cells. The data were produced by immunoSEQ multiplex PCR, yet TCRdb's version contains in-frame clones alone and is incomplete. The sample has 600,000 or so clones, about 98% seen once. Sequenced input: naive CD8+ T cells sorted from blood. The receptors come from a man aged 25-40 years in good health.

The chain recombines TRBV10-2 with TRBJ1-5; unclear D gene. Deletions cut 8 bases from V and 6 bases from J, with 14 bases between. This CDR3 is 13 amino acids long. CDR1 is WSHSY and CDR2 is SAAADI in the germline V gene. This chain's CDR3 is CASQEGFRQPQHF. The CDR3 DNA follows: TGCGCCAGCCAGGAAGGGTTTCGTCAGCCCCAGCATTTT.

This sequence joins TRBV5-1 and TRBJ1-1, with TRBD1 identical over 9 bases. This CDR3 comprises 15 residues. Per germline, CDR1 SGHRS and CDR2 YFSETQ. Trimming cost V 4 bases and J 4 bases; bases outside gene matches: 8. CDR3 nucleotide sequence: TGCGCCAGCAGCATCGCACAGGGGGCAGGCACTGAAGCTTTCTTT. It specifies CASSIAQGAGTEAFF.

The V and J genes are TRBV9 and TRBJ2-7, with 7 positions matching TRBD1. This CDR3 region has 16 residues. Germline V gives CDR1 SGDLS, CDR2 YYNGEE. Trimming took 5 bases from V and 2 from J; bases not matched to a gene: 13. The CDR3: CASRDPGQRITYEQYF. CDR3 nucleotides: TGTGCCAGCAGAGACCCGGGACAGAGGATTACCTACGAGCAGTACTTC.

This clone was picked up one time. The chain is built from TRBV6-5 and TRBJ2-1, with 11 bases identical to TRBD2. The CDR3 spans 16 residues. Germline V gene data show CDR1 as MNHEY and CDR2 as SVGAGI. Unmatched junction bases numbered 9, after V lost 1 base and J lost 10 bases. CDR3 loop: CASSYLPGLAESEQFF. Written as DNA, the CDR3 is TGTGCCAGCAGTTACTTGCCGGGACTAGCGGAATCGGAGCAGTTCTTC.

This clone appeared a single time. The rearrangement links TRBV4-1 to TRBJ2-7; D might be TRBD2 (7 bases). This CDR3 has 14 residues. Germline V gives CDR1 MGHRA, CDR2 YSYEKL. The germline V and J ends were trimmed by 4 bases and 3 bases, with 13 bases remaining between them. The CDR3 sequence is CASSLGLGGYEQYF. For the CDR3, the DNA is TGCGCCAGCAGCCTAGGACTAGGGGGCTACGAGCAGTACTTC.

The chain is built from TRBV5-1 and TRBJ1-4; D possibly corresponds to TRBD1 (5 bases). CDR3 length: 14 residues. V was pared by 4 bases and J by 4 bases, with 11 bases between. The germline V gene has CDR1 SGHRS and CDR2 YFSETQ. CDR3 sequence: CASSPGRDNEKLFF. The CDR3 region has the DNA TGCGCCAGCAGCCCGGGACGGGATAATGAAAAACTGTTTTTT.

This clone was seen a single time. CDR3 in amino acids: CASSTESYEQYF. DNA for the CDR3: TGTGCCAGCAGCACAGAGTCCTACGAGCAGTACTTC. The chain employs TRBV5-4 and TRBJ2-7; D uncertain. With 4 bases removed from V and 1 base from J, the gap between germline ends came to 6 bases. The CDR3 spans 12 residues. Germline V gene lookup returns CDR1 SGHNT and CDR2 YYREEE (reference sequence).

The V call is TRBV10-1, the J call TRBJ2-1, with D unresolved. The V end was cut by 3 bases, the J end by 4 bases, with 4 bases between. Germline lookup yields CDR1 WNHNN and CDR2 SYGVQD (reference sequence). The CDR3 runs 12 residues. The DNA of the CDR3 is TGCGCCAGCAGTGACCGGTACAATGAGCAGTTCTTC. Translated, it gives CASSDRYNEQFF.

This clone came up a few times. This chain connects TRBV2 to TRBJ2-3; no clear D. The ends were cut back, 4 bases at V and 0 bases at J, with 14 bases in the middle. The germline gives CDR1 SNHLY, CDR2 FYNNEI. CDR3 size: 16 residues. This chain's CDR3 is CASSGLVPSSTDTQYF. The CDR3 DNA is TGTGCCAGCAGTGGGCTAGTGCCTTCTAGCACAGATACGCAGTATTTT. The variable domain in full, completed from reference TRBV2 and TRBJ2-3, reads EPEVTQTPSHQVTQMGQEVILRCVPISNHLYFYWYRQILGQKVEFLVSFYNNEISEKSEIFDDQFSVERPDGSNFTLKIRSTKLEDSAMYFCASSGLVPSSTDTQYFGPGTRLTVL.

The gene calls are TRBV27 and TRBJ1-1, with TRBD1 matching over 9 bases. Germline lookup yields CDR1 MNHEY and CDR2 SMNVEV (reference sequence). J gave up 4 bases and V 5 bases, and 5 bases lay outside the gene matches. The CDR3 runs 14 residues. The CDR3 DNA follows: TGTGCCAGCAGTACAGGGGGCTGGGGCACTGAAGCTTTCTTT. Translation gives CASSTGGWGTEAFF.

The chain combines TRBV13 with TRBJ2-7, with a possible D match to TRBD2 (6 bases). CDR3 length: 13 amino acids. The V end was cut by 4 bases, the J end by 6 bases, with 13 bases between. In germline, CDR1 is PRHDT, CDR2 FYEKMQ (reference sequence). The CDR3 DNA reads TGTGCCAGCAGCTCAACGGACTATCCCGAGCAGTACTTC. This gives the protein CASSSTDYPEQYF. The variable domain in full, with the rest retrieved from reference TRBV13 and TRBJ2-7, is AAGVIQSPRHLIKEKRETATLKCYPIPRHDTVYWYQQGPGQDPQFLISFYEKMQSDKGSIPDRFSAQQFSDYHSELNMSSLELGDSALYFCASSSTDYPEQYFGPGTRLTVT.

The chain has TRBV6-5 and TRBJ2-5; the D is unclear. Trimming cost V 4 bases and J 7 bases, with 10 bases left between them. This CDR3 is built from 12 residues. Germline V gene lookup returns CDR1 MNHEY and CDR2 SVGAGI. DNA for the CDR3: TGTGCCAGCAGTTTACGTTGTTGGACCCAGTACTTC. Residues: CASSLRCWTQYF.

V is TRBV2 and J is TRBJ2-1; either TRBD1 or TRBD2 may fit D (5 bases each). Between the trimmed V and J ends, which lost 7 bases and 8 bases, there was a span of 15 bases. CDR3 size: 13 residues. CDR1 SNHLY and CDR2 FYNNEI come from the germline V gene. In DNA, the CDR3 is TGTGCCAGCACCAAAACGGGACCCCATGAGCAGTTCTTC. It is translated as CASTKTGPHEQFF.

The chain employs TRBV7-8 and TRBJ2-1; D unclear. Germline assignment: CDR1 SGHVS and CDR2 FQNEAQ. The CDR3 loop spans 15 amino acids. Trimming shortened V by 2 bases and J by 4 bases, and 12 bases separated the two germline ends. The CDR3 bases are TGTGCCAGCAGCTTATTCCCGGACGGTTACAATGAGCAGTTCTTC. Amino acid sequence: CASSLFPDGYNEQFF.

This chain links TRBV28 with TRBJ2-2; TRBD2 is a possible D gene (6 bases). V was pared by 3 bases and J by 6 bases, with 17 bases between. Per germline, CDR1 MDHEN and CDR2 SYDVKM. The CDR3 is 16 residues long. The CDR3 DNA reads TGTGCCAGCAGTTTTGCGGGACTGGCGGTGGCCGGGGAGCTGTTTTTT. It translates to CASSFAGLAVAGELFF.

The genes are TRBV14 and TRBJ1-1; 7 positions match TRBD1. Looked up from germline, CDR1 is SGHDN and CDR2 is FVKESK. V dropped 4 bases and J dropped 4; count of bases not matched to a gene: 12. The CDR3 extends over 16 amino acids. The CDR3 DNA reads TGTGCCAGCAGCCCTGTACTAGGGGGCGGGGGCACTGAAGCTTTCTTT. Its translation: CASSPVLGGGGTEAFF.

The chain has TRBV5-8 and TRBJ2-7; D is possibly TRBD1 or TRBD2 (5 bases each). The V and J ends lost 6 bases and 0 bases respectively, with 13 bases between them. Germline V gives CDR1 SGHTS, CDR2 YDEGEE. CDR3 length: 14 residues. In nucleotides, the CDR3 is TGTGCCAGCATTGGGGACGGACGCTCCTACGAGCAGTACTTC. It codes for CASIGDGRSYEQYF.